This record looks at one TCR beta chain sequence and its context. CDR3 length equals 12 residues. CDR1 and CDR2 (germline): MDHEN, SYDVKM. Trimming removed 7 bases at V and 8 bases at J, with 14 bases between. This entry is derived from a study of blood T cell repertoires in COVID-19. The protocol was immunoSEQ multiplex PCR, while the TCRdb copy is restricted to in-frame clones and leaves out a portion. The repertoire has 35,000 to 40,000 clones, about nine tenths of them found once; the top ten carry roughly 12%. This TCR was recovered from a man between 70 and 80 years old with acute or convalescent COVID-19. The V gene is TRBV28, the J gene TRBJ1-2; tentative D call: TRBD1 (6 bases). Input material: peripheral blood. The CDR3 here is CASNGQGYGYTF. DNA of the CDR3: TGTGCCAGCAATGGTCAGGGGTACGGCTACACCTTC.